This TCR beta chain was identified in a study of cytomegalovirus exposure and HLA in healthy donors. This CDR3 comprises 17 residues. Trimming pared 3 bases from V and 2 bases from J, leaving 18 bases between. The germline V gene encodes CDR1 MDHEN and CDR2 SYDVKM. The donors formed part of the roughly 120-subject validation cohort, distinct from the roughly 700-subject first cohort. Generated by immunoSEQ multiplex PCR, the TCRdb table keeps only in-frame clones and is missing some. The data show about 200,000 clones, 70% to 90% seen once. Sample: PBMCs. J is TRBJ2-3 and V is TRBV28, with a weak D call TRBD2 (5 bases). This receptor was identified in a woman between 18 and 30 years old in good health and CMV-seronegative. CDR3: CASSFVYVEEPTDTQYF. The CDR3 DNA reads TGTGCCAGCAGTTTTGTATATGTGGAGGAGCCCACAGATACGCAGTATTTT. Together with reference TRBV28 and TRBJ2-3, the CDR3 gives the full variable domain: DVKVTQSSRYLVKRTGEKVFLECVQDMDHENMFWYRQDPGLGLRLIYFSYDVKMKEKGDIPEGYSVSREKKERFSLILESASTNQTSMYLCASSFVYVEEPTDTQYFGPGTRLTVL.